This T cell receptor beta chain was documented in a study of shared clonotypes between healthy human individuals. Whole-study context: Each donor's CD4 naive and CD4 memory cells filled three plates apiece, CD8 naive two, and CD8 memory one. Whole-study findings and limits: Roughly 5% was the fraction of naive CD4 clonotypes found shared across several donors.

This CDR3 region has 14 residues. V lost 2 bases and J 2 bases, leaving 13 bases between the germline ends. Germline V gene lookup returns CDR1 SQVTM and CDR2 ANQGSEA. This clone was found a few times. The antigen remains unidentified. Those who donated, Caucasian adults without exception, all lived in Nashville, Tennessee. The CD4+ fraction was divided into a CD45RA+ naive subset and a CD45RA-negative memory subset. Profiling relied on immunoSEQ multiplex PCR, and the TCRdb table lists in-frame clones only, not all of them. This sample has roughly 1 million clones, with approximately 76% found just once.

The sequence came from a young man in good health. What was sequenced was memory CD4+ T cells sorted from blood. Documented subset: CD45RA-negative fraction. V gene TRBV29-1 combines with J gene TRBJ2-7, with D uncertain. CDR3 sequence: CSVEIGYATYEQYF. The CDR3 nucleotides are TGCAGCGTTGAAATTGGTTATGCCACCTACGAGCAGTACTTC.